This T cell receptor beta chain was found in a study of blood T cells in healthy people across ages. General observations from the study: TCR beta diversity was tightly associated with the proportion of naive T cells.

V lost 1 base, J lost 5 bases, and 15 bases lay in between. The CDR3 extends over 15 amino acids. Each sample yielded at least 6 micrograms of PBMC total RNA. This clonotype was counted only a few times. Its antigen is undetermined. Together with a sample-barcoded 5' primer, a J-beta primer mix was included in a second PCR lasting roughly 6 to 12 cycles. Unique molecular identifiers of 12 random nucleotides labeled each cDNA. Using its own MiXCR run on the 5' RACE reads, TCRdb lists one record per CDR3 protein. Of roughly 1.4 million distinct CDR3 sequences in the sample, roughly 64% are singletons; the top ten hold over 5.5%.

The sequenced material came from blood. The chain joins TRBV12-3 or TRBV12-4 to TRBJ2-7; D may match TRBD1 or TRBD2 (6 bases each). The sequence came from a man between 18 and 29 years old in good health. CDR3 sequence: CASSLGRGPRNEQYF. The DNA for the CDR3 is TGTGCCAGCAGTTTAGGACGGGGGCCCCGGAACGAGCAGTACTTC.